Shown below are 30 T cell receptor beta chains from a single sample sequenced in a study of T cell repertoires in cytomegalovirus infection. Each CDR3 protein is one row after TCRdb ran MiXCR on the reads. The sample has more than 150,000 distinct CDR3 sequences; roughly a fifth are singletons. Sequencing was done on a sample of PBMCs. These receptors originate from a human donor in good health (CMV status not recorded). Some clones in this sample may be carry-over from other donors' samples.

This chain joins TRBV12-3 or TRBV12-4 and TRBJ1-1, with a tentative D call TRBD1 (6 bases). The V gene lost 2 bases and the J gene lost 1 base, with 8 bases spanning the gap. The CDR3 is made up of 14 amino acids. This CDR3 reads CASSLWGQNTEAFF. For the CDR3, the DNA is TGTGCCAGCAGTTTATGGGGACAGAACACTGAAGCTTTCTTT.

V usage is TRBV6-5 and J usage is TRBJ2-1, with D perhaps TRBD2 (6 bases). This CDR3 is built from 19 residues. The V gene's germline CDR1 is MNHEY and CDR2 SVGAGI. Trimming pared 2 bases from V and 6 bases from J, leaving 26 bases between. CDR3 in amino acids: CASSYAGLGVKGTSNEQFF. Written as DNA, the CDR3 is TGTGCCAGCAGTTACGCGGGATTGGGGGTAAAAGGCACCTCCAATGAGCAGTTCTTC.

V gene TRBV5-4 combines with J gene TRBJ1-4; TRBD1 matches at 7 bases. The CDR3 sequence is 14 residues long. Germline-derived CDR1 and CDR2 are SGHNT and YYREEE (reference sequence). V gave up 0 bases and J gave up 5 bases; unmatched junction bases: 1. In DNA form, the CDR3 reads TGTGCCAGCAGCTTGGAGACAGGGAATGAAAAACTGTTTTTT. It specifies CASSLETGNEKLFF.

The rearrangement links TRBV6-1 to TRBJ2-7, with TRBD2 matching over 7 bases. The CDR3 sequence is 13 residues long. Germline V gene lookup returns CDR1 MNHNS and CDR2 SASEGT. Germline trimming cut 6 bases from V and 3 bases from J; bases unmatched to any gene: 5. In DNA form, the CDR3 reads TGTGCCAGCAGCCGTGCGGGGGACTACGAGCAGTACTTC. It encodes CASSRAGDYEQYF.

This clonotype was picked up a small number of times. The chain uses TRBV5-1 and TRBJ2-1; D is ambiguous. Germline V gene sequence: CDR1 SGHRS, CDR2 YFSETQ. Trimming left V 4 bases short and J 8 bases short, with 10 bases between. The CDR3 has 12 amino acids. CDR3 sequence (DNA): TGCGCCAGCAGCCTCCCCGGCGATGAGCAGTTCTTC. This translates into CASSLPGDEQFF.

The chain is built from TRBV5-1 and TRBJ1-5, with D hard to call. Trimming shortened V by 0 bases and J by 1 base, and 14 bases separated the two germline ends. This CDR3 region has 17 residues. Germline CDR1 SGHRS, CDR2 YFSETQ. CDR3 DNA: TGCGCCAGCAGCTTGGGACTTCAGGTAGACAGCAATCAGCCCCAGCATTTT. It specifies CASSLGLQVDSNQPQHF.

As concerns this clonotype: The conserved closing phenylalanine or tryptophan is absent in this CDR3, likely reflecting a read error. No DNA is shown, since the ends of the CDR3 on it are uncertain; the CDR3 is the one TCRdb lists. The chain has TRBV11-3 and TRBJ2-1; the table's TRBD2 call for D was not verified on the DNA. The germline V gene has CDR1 SGHNT and CDR2 YENEEA. The CDR3 length is 11 residues, termini included. The CDR3 sequence: CASSTSGLVRL.

This clonotype was observed a few times. The chain is built from TRBV7-3 and TRBJ2-3, with 14 bases matching TRBD2. From germline, CDR1 is SGHTA and CDR2 FQGTGA. J was trimmed by 4 bases and V by 2 bases; bases with no gene match: 2. The CDR3 length is 16 residues. The CDR3: CASSLAGLAGADTQYF. DNA of the CDR3: TGTGCCAGCAGCTTAGCGGGACTAGCGGGAGCAGATACGCAGTATTTT.

Many counts were recorded for this clonotype. The rearrangement joins TRBV7-2 to TRBJ2-7; 10 positions agree with TRBD2. CDR1 is SGHTA and CDR2 is FQGNSA in the germline V gene. J gave up 3 bases and V 5 bases, and 7 bases lay outside the gene matches. This CDR3 has 15 amino acids. Here the CDR3 DNA reads TGTGCCAGCAGCCAGCGGGGGGGGCCCATCTACGAGCAGTACTTC. It is translated as CASSQRGGPIYEQYF.

CDR3 in DNA: TGTGCCAGCAGTTTGGGGCTTGCCGGGACTAGCGGAGCGAACACCGGGGAGCTGTTTTTT. As protein: CASSLGLAGTSGANTGELFF. V usage is TRBV28 and J usage is TRBJ2-2, with 11 bases lining up with TRBD2. The V gene's germline CDR1 is MDHEN and CDR2 SYDVKM. The V and J ends lost 3 bases and 0 bases, in that order; junction bases with no gene match: 12. The CDR3 spans 20 residues.

This clonotype has a count of ten or more. V and J are TRBV7-2 and TRBJ1-1, with 9 bases lining up with TRBD1. J gave up 7 bases and V 0 bases, and 3 bases lay outside the gene matches. The germline V gene has CDR1 SGHTA and CDR2 FQGNSA. This CDR3 spans 14 amino acids. The CDR3 DNA follows: TGTGCCAGCAGCTTAGCACAGGGGGCTAATGAAGCTTTCTTT. Residues: CASSLAQGANEAFF.

V and J are TRBV6-1 and TRBJ2-7, with TRBD1 matching over 11 bases. This CDR3 has 15 amino acids. In germline, CDR1 is MNHNS, CDR2 SASEGT. V lost 3 bases, J lost 2 bases, and 3 bases stayed unmatched. The CDR3 loop is CASSDRDRGAYEQYF. The DNA of the CDR3 is TGTGCCAGCAGTGACCGGGACAGGGGGGCCTACGAGCAGTACTTC.

The chain carries TRBV5-1 and TRBJ2-1, with a possible D match to TRBD1 (7 bases). V lost 3 bases and J 9 bases, leaving 16 bases between the germline ends. The CDR3 has 14 residues. CDR1 SGHRS and CDR2 YFSETQ come from the germline V gene. CDR3 nucleotides: TGCGCCAGCAGCTCGGGAGACAGGGTGAGTGAGCAGTTCTTC. Translated: CASSSGDRVSEQFF.

This chain uses TRBV2 with TRBJ1-2; D is perhaps TRBD1 (5 bases). The germline V gene encodes CDR1 SNHLY and CDR2 FYNNEI. Trimming removed 11 bases at V and 4 bases at J, with 20 bases between. The CDR3 totals 14 residues. The CDR3 reads CAGLTGTAGYGYTF. The CDR3 DNA reads TGTGCCGGCCTAACGGGGACCGCAGGCTATGGCTACACCTTC. Full variable domain (missing parts from reference TRBV2 and TRBJ1-2): EPEVTQTPSHQVTQMGQEVILRCVPISNHLYFYWYRQILGQKVEFLVSFYNNEISEKSEIFDDQFSVERPDGSNFTLKIRSTKLEDSAMYFCAGLTGTAGYGYTFGSGTRLTVV.

This clonotype was recorded a few times. The chain combines TRBV5-1 with TRBJ2-1, with 7 bases fitting TRBD2. Germline V gives CDR1 SGHRS, CDR2 YFSETQ. The ends lost 0 bases at V and 2 bases at J; junction bases unmatched: 5. CDR3 size: 16 residues. In DNA, the CDR3 is TGCGCCAGCAGCTTGGTAGCGGGCGCCACCTACAATGAGCAGTTCTTC. Its translation: CASSLVAGATYNEQFF.

V and J are TRBV10-2 and TRBJ2-7; the D is unclear. The V end was cut by 4 bases, the J end by 6 bases, with 13 bases between. Looked up from germline, CDR1 is WSHSY and CDR2 is SAAADI. The CDR3 spans 13 residues. The CDR3 nucleotides are TGCGCCAGCAGTGTAGAGATAGCCGGCGAGCAGTACTTC. Its translation is CASSVEIAGEQYF.

This clonotype was detected ten times or more. The chain has TRBV5-1 and TRBJ2-5, with 14 bases that match TRBD2. The germline V gene encodes CDR1 SGHRS and CDR2 YFSETQ. The CDR3 totals 16 residues. J gave up 4 bases and V 4 bases, and 6 bases lay outside the gene matches. The CDR3 region is CASSPWTSGRSETQYF. In DNA, the CDR3 is TGCGCCAGCAGCCCTTGGACTAGCGGGAGGTCAGAGACCCAGTACTTC.

DNA of the CDR3: TGCAGTGCTAGTCTTCCGGATACGCAGTATTTT. Amino acids: CSASLPDTQYF. The genes are TRBV20-1 and TRBJ2-3; D remains unclear. The germline CDR1 and CDR2 sequences are DFQATT and SNEGSKA (reference sequence). The CDR3 runs to 11 residues. Deletions cut 3 bases from V and 6 bases from J, with 7 bases between.

The V call is TRBV5-1, the J call TRBJ2-5; TRBD2 aligns across 8 bases. This CDR3 contains 16 residues. Germline V gives CDR1 SGHRS, CDR2 YFSETQ. J lost 5 bases, V lost 4 bases, and 13 bases had no gene match. As DNA, the CDR3 is TGCGCCAGCAGCGCGACCGGGAGGGCGCGGGGGGAGACCCAGTACTTC. Its translation: CASSATGRARGETQYF.

This clonotype was counted only a few times. This chain joins TRBV12-3 or TRBV12-4 and TRBJ2-1, with D possibly being TRBD2 (6 bases). The CDR3 consists of 14 residues. V was trimmed by 6 bases and J by 6 bases, leaving 15 bases between them. The CDR3 DNA reads as TGTGCCAGCAGCAGTCAGCGGGTCCCCAATGAGCAGTTCTTC. It codes for CASSSQRVPNEQFF.

This clonotype was seen only a few times. J is TRBJ1-1 and V is TRBV4-2, with D unresolved. From germline, CDR1 is LGHNA and CDR2 YNFKEQ. This CDR3 is built from 16 residues. V lost 1 base to trimming and J lost 4 bases, with 16 bases between them. CDR3 protein: CASSQVSPEGGTEAFF. In DNA form, the CDR3 reads TGTGCCAGCAGCCAAGTCTCACCGGAGGGAGGCACTGAAGCTTTCTTT.

This clonotype was counted only a few times. The chain couples TRBV5-4 to TRBJ1-6; D gene ambiguous. Germline V gene data show CDR1 as SGHNT and CDR2 as YYREEE (reference sequence). The CDR3 length is 15 residues. Between the trimmed V and J ends, which lost 0 bases and 0 bases, there was a span of 4 bases. CDR3 residues: CASSLESSYNSPLHF. In DNA, the CDR3 is TGTGCCAGCAGCTTGGAGAGCTCCTATAATTCACCCCTCCACTTT.

The V and J genes are TRBV19 and TRBJ2-1; D not resolved. Germline V gives CDR1 LNHDA, CDR2 SQIVND (reference sequence). V shed 0 bases and J shed 6 bases, with 9 bases lying between them. The CDR3 spans 14 residues. The CDR3 region is CASSIDQALNEQFF. The CDR3 bases are TGTGCCAGTAGTATAGATCAGGCCCTCAATGAGCAGTTCTTC.

This clonotype appeared a few times. The chain couples TRBV6-1 to TRBJ2-2, with 10 positions matching TRBD2. Trimming took 5 bases from V and 6 from J; bases not matched to a gene: 6. Germline CDR1 is MNHNS and CDR2 is SASEGT. The CDR3 is 15 amino acids. The CDR3 region has the DNA TGTGCCAGCAGTCCCCTAGGACTAGCGGCCGGGGAGCTGTTTTTT. It is translated as CASSPLGLAAGELFF.

This chain uses TRBV7-9 with TRBJ1-1; 7 positions agree with TRBD1. CDR1 and CDR2 from the germline V gene are SEHNR and FQNEAQ (reference sequence). This CDR3 region has 17 residues. The V and J ends lost 5 bases and 5 bases, in that order; junction bases with no gene match: 17. The CDR3 bases are TGTGCCAGCAGCACCGTTCGGGGAGACAGGGATAGGACTGAAGCTTTCTTT. Protein sequence: CASSTVRGDRDRTEAFF. Full variable domain (missing parts from reference TRBV7-9 and TRBJ1-1): DTGVSQNPRHKITKRGQNVTFRCDPISEHNRLYWYRQTLGQGPEFLTYFQNEAQLEKSRLLSDRFSAERPKGSFSTLEIQRTEQGDSAMYLCASSTVRGDRDRTEAFFGQGTRLTVV.

This clonotype was detected many times. The gene calls are TRBV12-3 or TRBV12-4 and TRBJ1-2; 7 positions agree with TRBD1. The junction had 2 bases not matched to a gene; V was cut back by 5 bases and J by 2 bases. The CDR3 runs to 13 residues. CDR3 in DNA: TGTGCCAGCAGTGGGGACAGAAACTATGGCTACACCTTC. Translation gives CASSGDRNYGYTF.

The V call is TRBV12-3 or TRBV12-4, the J call TRBJ1-2; TRBD1 is a possible D gene (6 bases). The CDR3 contains 11 residues. Deletions cut 3 bases from V and 13 bases from J, with 12 bases between. CDR3 DNA sequence: TGTGCCAGCAGTTTTCGACAGGCCGTCACCTTC. Its protein is CASSFRQAVTF.

The sample holds many counts of this clonotype. This chain connects TRBV12-3 or TRBV12-4 to TRBJ2-7; 12 bases line up with TRBD2. V dropped 7 bases and J dropped 4; count of bases not matched to a gene: 8. CDR3 size: 15 residues. The CDR3 sequence: CASTKGLAGLYEQYF. Written as DNA, the CDR3 is TGTGCCAGCACAAAAGGACTAGCGGGACTGTACGAGCAGTACTTC.

This clonotype has more than one count but fewer than ten. The chain joins TRBV28 to TRBJ1-5; no reliable D call. The CDR3 length is 15 residues. Trimming left V 2 bases short and J 1 base short, with 9 bases between. Germline V gene lookup returns CDR1 MDHEN and CDR2 SYDVKM. The CDR3 nucleotides read TGTGCCAGCAGTTTAAGGGCCGCCAGCAATCAGCCCCAGCATTTT. Translated, it gives CASSLRAASNQPQHF.

The chain links TRBV9 to TRBJ2-1; D might be TRBD2 (6 bases). With 3 bases removed from V and 2 bases from J, the gap between germline ends came to 21 bases. CDR3 length: 18 amino acids. Per germline, CDR1 SGDLS and CDR2 YYNGEE. The CDR3 spells CASSALGDRERPYNEQFF. The CDR3 region has the DNA TGTGCCAGCAGCGCCCTGGGGGACCGGGAGCGGCCCTACAATGAGCAGTTCTTC.